The entry that follows covers one T cell receptor (beta chain) sequence. Original methodology: From reference gene primer amplification, estimates of nucleated cell counts were derived. Method: immunoSEQ multiplex PCR; TCRdb's copy keeps in-frame clones and lacks some. The V and J calls and clone size are taken from that table; D and trimming were inferred from the DNA. Seen here are 200,000 to 250,000 clones, 87% observed once, and the top ten hold approximately 12%. This CDR3 region has 17 residues. Looked up from germline, CDR1 is LNHNV and CDR2 is YYDKDF (reference sequence). V was trimmed by 3 bases and J by 1 base, leaving 18 bases between them. The data stem from a study of blood T cell repertoires in COVID-19. The overall study: Samples representing acute and convalescent COVID-19 were sourced from the United States, Italy and Spain. Nucleic acid was either cDNA or gDNA, and it came from T cells, B-cell-depleted T cells, or PBMCs.

The origin of this receptor is a woman under 30 who had recovered from COVID-19. The sequencing input was peripheral blood. The rearrangement joins TRBV15 to TRBJ1-1; tentatively, D is TRBD1 (6 bases). The CDR3 DNA reads as TGTGCCACCAGCAGGCACCGACTGACAGGACGGAACACTGAAGCTTTCTTT. Residues: CATSRHRLTGRNTEAFF.